The next 26 T cell receptor beta chains were all read from a single sample in a study of OX40 agonist ivuxolimab in advanced cancers. Data came from immunoSEQ multiplex PCR; TCRdb stores just in-frame clones and leaves some out. The profile shows 70,000 to 95,000 clones, 90% to 95% of them singletons. Sequences were derived from CD4+ or CD8+ T cells sorted from blood, sampled in a trial of the OX40 agonist ivuxolimab. The receptors derive from an adult with an advanced solid tumor such as melanoma, head and neck, liver or kidney cancer.

The chain uses TRBV27 and TRBJ2-7; D remains unclear. This CDR3 has 12 amino acids. V lost 5 bases and J lost 6, with 11 bases in between. Germline CDR1 MNHEY, CDR2 SMNVEV (reference sequence). In DNA form, the CDR3 reads TGTGCCAGCAGTCCAACGGTGGGCGAGCAGTACTTC. This sequence encodes CASSPTVGEQYF.

This sequence joins TRBV19 and TRBJ1-1, with 8 bases identical to TRBD1. The CDR3 totals 16 residues. The ends lost 1 base at V and 0 bases at J; junction bases unmatched: 4. The germline gives CDR1 LNHDA, CDR2 SQIVND (reference sequence). The CDR3 coding sequence is TGTGCCAGTAGTATAGGGGCAGGGGGCATGAACACTGAAGCTTTCTTT. Residues: CASSIGAGGMNTEAFF.

DNA of the CDR3: TGTGCCAGCAGTCCCTTTCGGGGGGGGCCAAGGAGCTCTGGAAACACCATATATTTT. Translation: CASSPFRGGPRSSGNTIYF. The V gene is TRBV27, the J gene TRBJ1-3; D is perhaps TRBD1 (6 bases). The germline V and J ends were trimmed by 5 bases and 0 bases, with 23 bases remaining between them. This CDR3 has 19 amino acids. Germline CDR1 and CDR2: MNHEY and SMNVEV (reference sequence).

In the case of this clone: Other DNA sequences in this specimen translate into the identical CDR3. The chain employs TRBV6-5 and TRBJ2-2; the D is unclear. Germline V gene data show CDR1 as MNHEY and CDR2 as SVGAGI. The CDR3 is made up of 13 amino acids. Deletions cut 0 bases from V and 4 bases from J, with 3 bases between. The CDR3 DNA follows: TGTGCCAGCAGTTACTCAGCCACCGGGGAGCTGTTTTTT. This gives the protein CASSYSATGELFF.

This clone appeared a single time. The chain joins TRBV5-4 to TRBJ1-2; the D gene is possibly TRBD1 (5 bases). Trimming stripped 2 bases from V and 0 bases from J, with 17 bases between. CDR1 is SGHNT, CDR2 YYREEE, per germline (reference sequence). This CDR3 contains 17 residues. The CDR3 nucleotides read TGTGCCAGCAGCTTAGAGTCTGGGACGGCCCCTAACTATGGCTACACCTTC. Its translation: CASSLESGTAPNYGYTF.

The chain employs TRBV28 and TRBJ2-7; TRBD1 might be the D (5 bases). The CDR3 sequence is 14 residues long. Germline loops: CDR1 MDHEN, CDR2 SYDVKM. V was pared by 3 bases and J by 1 base, with 10 bases between. CDR3 coding DNA: TGTGCCAGCAGTTTCAGGGTTTCTTCCTACGAGCAGTACTTC. Its translation: CASSFRVSSYEQYF.

The chain employs TRBV5-8 and TRBJ2-3, with a tentative D call TRBD1 (5 bases). Trimming cost V 5 bases and J 7 bases, with 17 bases left between them. The CDR3 extends over 14 amino acids. Germline V CDR1 and CDR2: SGHTS, YDEGEE. The CDR3 loop is CASRRIGARNTQYF. CDR3 nucleotide sequence: TGTGCCAGCAGACGGATTGGGGCGAGAAATACGCAGTATTTT.

This chain links TRBV4-1 with TRBJ1-3, with D perhaps TRBD1 (6 bases). V lost 1 base and J lost 0, with 13 bases in between. The CDR3 consists of 17 residues. The germline gives CDR1 MGHRA, CDR2 YSYEKL. As DNA, the CDR3 is TGCGCCAGCAGCCAAGTCGCCCGGACAGACTCTGGAAACACCATATATTTT. This sequence encodes CASSQVARTDSGNTIYF.

The chain recombines TRBV6-5 with TRBJ2-5; 10 bases line up with TRBD1. After removal of 6 bases from V and 5 bases from J, the junction contained 6 bases not matched to a gene. The CDR3 sequence is 14 residues long. From germline, CDR1 is MNHEY and CDR2 SVGAGI. In DNA form, the CDR3 reads TGTGCCAGCAGCCAGGGACAGGGGCTGGAGACCCAGTACTTC. This codes for CASSQGQGLETQYF.

The V and J genes are TRBV5-4 and TRBJ1-1; D call uncertain. The CDR3 has 15 amino acids. CDR1 is SGHNT, CDR2 YYREEE, per germline (reference sequence). V lost 0 bases, J lost 2 bases, and 11 bases lay in between. The CDR3 region has the DNA TGTGCCAGCAGCTTGGGGCCAGAACTTAACACTGAAGCTTTCTTT. This codes for CASSLGPELNTEAFF.

This sequence joins TRBV5-8 and TRBJ1-1, with D perhaps matching TRBD1 (5 bases). Germline-derived CDR1 and CDR2 are SGHTS and YDEGEE. This CDR3 spans 15 amino acids. The V end was cut by 0 bases, the J end by 4 bases, with 13 bases between. The DNA for the CDR3 is TGTGCCAGCAGCTTGGGCACGGGGGGGGGCACTGAAGCTTTCTTT. Translated: CASSLGTGGGTEAFF.

The rearrangement links TRBV5-5 to TRBJ2-5, with TRBD2 identical over 9 bases. Germline lookup yields CDR1 SGHKS and CDR2 YYEKEE (reference sequence). This CDR3 contains 14 residues. With 7 bases clipped from V and 4 bases from J, the junction kept 8 bases outside the gene matches. CDR3 coding DNA: TGTGCCAGCTCACCCTTGCGGGAGGGAGAGACCCAGTACTTC. Its protein product is CASSPLREGETQYF.

This chain connects TRBV27 to TRBJ1-2, with unresolved D. CDR3 length equals 13 residues. V gave up 7 bases and J gave up 6 bases, with 15 bases separating them. CDR1 is MNHEY and CDR2 is SMNVEV in the germline V gene (reference sequence). The DNA for the CDR3 is TGTGCCAGCAAAGCAGGTCCAGTCGATGGCTACACCTTC. Its protein product is CASKAGPVDGYTF.

This chain's CDR3 is CASSPKTGEETQYF. In DNA form, the CDR3 reads TGCGCCAGCAGCCCAAAGACAGGGGAAGAGACCCAGTACTTC. The chain carries TRBV4-1 and TRBJ2-5; 8 nucleotides match TRBD1. Trimming took 4 bases from V and 3 from J; bases not matched to a gene: 4. The CDR3 spans 14 residues. Germline values: CDR1 MGHRA, CDR2 YSYEKL.

The rearrangement uses TRBV19 and TRBJ1-1, with unresolved D. The CDR3 is 12 amino acids. Germline lookup yields CDR1 LNHDA and CDR2 SQIVND (reference sequence). The V gene lost 11 bases and the J gene lost 1 base, with 11 bases spanning the gap. CDR3 loop: CAVSEPNTEAFF. CDR3 bases: TGTGCCGTATCCGAACCGAACACTGAAGCTTTCTTT.

The chain joins TRBV5-3 to TRBJ2-1; D not certain. TRBV5-3 is annotated as an ORF whose role is uncertain. The CDR3 is made up of 16 amino acids. V was shortened by 0 bases and J by 5 bases, with 15 bases between the two germline ends. The CDR3: CARSLAGTLTNNEQFF. DNA of the CDR3: TGTGCCAGAAGCTTGGCCGGTACTCTGACCAACAATGAGCAGTTCTTC.

This clone was picked up one time. The chain is built from TRBV28 and TRBJ1-2, with D possibly TRBD1 on 6 matching bases. This CDR3 has 13 amino acids. Looked up from germline, CDR1 is MDHEN and CDR2 is SYDVKM. The V gene lost 4 bases and the J gene lost 4 bases, with 10 bases spanning the gap. CDR3 in amino acids: CASSSDSFYGYTF. CDR3 in DNA: TGTGCCAGCAGTTCGGACAGCTTCTATGGCTACACCTTC.

This clone was recorded only once. The V gene is TRBV27, the J gene TRBJ1-3; TRBD1 matches at 8 bases. This CDR3 contains 15 residues. Unmatched junction bases numbered 11, after V lost 10 bases and J lost 3 bases. Germline assignment: CDR1 MNHEY and CDR2 SMNVEV (reference sequence). The CDR3 DNA reads TGTGCCACTAAGGCAGGGGGCGCATATGGAAACACCATATATTTT. Amino acid sequence: CATKAGGAYGNTIYF.

The chain uses TRBV7-6 and TRBJ2-7; the D call may be TRBD1 or TRBD2 (5 bases each). Germline V gene sequence: CDR1 SGHVS, CDR2 FNYEAQ. The CDR3 runs to 13 residues. V lost 3 bases and J lost 6, with 12 bases in between. Written as DNA, the CDR3 is TGTGCCAGCAGCTTCCCACCTGGGGGCGAGCAGTACTTC. Its translation is CASSFPPGGEQYF.

The J gene is TRBJ2-3, the V gene TRBV4-3; TRBD1 aligns across 9 bases. V gave up 0 bases and J gave up 1 base; unmatched junction bases: 2. Per germline, CDR1 LGHNA and CDR2 YSLEER. This CDR3 is 16 amino acids long. The CDR3 here is CASSQDRTGGTDTQYF. CDR3 DNA sequence: TGCGCCAGCAGCCAAGATCGGACAGGGGGCACAGATACGCAGTATTTT.

CDR3 coding DNA: TGTGCCGTCCCGGGACAGGGGGCGTCCGGGGAGCTGTTTTTT. Its translation is CAVPGQGASGELFF. The J gene is TRBJ2-2, the V gene TRBV6-6; 12 positions agree with TRBD1. Germline V gives CDR1 MNHNY, CDR2 SVGAGI (reference sequence). V gave up 11 bases and J gave up 6 bases; unmatched junction bases: 7. The length of the CDR3 is 14 residues.

The rearrangement links TRBV2 to TRBJ1-5, with D unclear. Trimming removed 3 bases at V and 6 bases at J, with 15 bases between. CDR3 length: 15 residues. The germline gives CDR1 SNHLY, CDR2 FYNNEI. The CDR3 loop is CASSDFGPSGQPQHF. Here the CDR3 DNA reads TGTGCCAGCAGTGATTTCGGACCCTCTGGTCAGCCCCAGCATTTT.

Comments on this clone: A read error may produce the germline difference seen at one junction end. J is TRBJ2-7 and V is TRBV9, with 9 bases matching TRBD2. Per germline, CDR1 SGDLS and CDR2 YYNGEE. The CDR3 is 15 residues long. CDR3 coding DNA: TGTGCCAGCAGCGTAGCCGGGACTAGCTCCGACGAGCAGTACTTC. Translated, it gives CASSVAGTSSDEQYF.

This rearrangement joins TRBV4-1 to TRBJ1-4; a possible D gene is TRBD1 (5 bases). Germline V gene lookup returns CDR1 MGHRA and CDR2 YSYEKL. Trimming took off 0 bases at V and 4 bases at J, with 9 bases between the two ends. The CDR3 extends over 15 amino acids. Written as DNA, the CDR3 is TGCGCCAGCAGCCAAGAACCCGGGGGTAATGAAAAACTGTTTTTT. Its protein is CASSQEPGGNEKLFF.

In nucleotides, the CDR3 is TGTGCCAGCTGGCGGCAGACCAATGAAAAACTGTTTTTT. Amino acid sequence: CASWRQTNEKLFF. The J gene is TRBJ1-4, the V gene TRBV28; D is ambiguous. The V gene's germline CDR1 is MDHEN and CDR2 SYDVKM. Trimming removed 8 bases at V and 5 bases at J, with 12 bases between. The CDR3 length is 13 residues. The variable domain in full, with the rest retrieved from reference TRBV28 and TRBJ1-4, is DVKVTQSSRYLVKRTGEKVFLECVQDMDHENMFWYRQDPGLGLRLIYFSYDVKMKEKGDIPEGYSVSREKKERFSLILESASTNQTSMYLCASWRQTNEKLFFGSGTQLSVL.

The chain is built from TRBV6-6 and TRBJ2-2, with D possibly being TRBD1 or TRBD2 (7 bases each). Germline lookup yields CDR1 MNHNY and CDR2 SVGAGI (reference sequence). This CDR3 is built from 14 residues. The chain's CDR3 is CAGGGQTNTGELFF. For the CDR3, the DNA is TGTGCGGGGGGGGGACAGACCAACACCGGGGAGCTGTTTTTT.